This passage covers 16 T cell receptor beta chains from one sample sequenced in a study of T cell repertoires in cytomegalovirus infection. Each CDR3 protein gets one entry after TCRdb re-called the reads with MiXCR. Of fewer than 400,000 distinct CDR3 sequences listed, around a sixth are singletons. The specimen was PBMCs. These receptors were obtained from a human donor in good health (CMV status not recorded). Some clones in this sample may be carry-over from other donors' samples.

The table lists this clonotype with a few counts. The CDR3 sequence: CSALPHTGTGEAGELFF. The CDR3, as DNA: TGCAGTGCCCTCCCACATACCGGGACAGGGGAGGCCGGGGAGCTGTTTTTT. The chain employs TRBV20-1 and TRBJ2-2, with 10 bases lining up with TRBD1. The V and J ends lost 6 bases and 6 bases, in that order; junction bases with no gene match: 16. Germline V CDR1 and CDR2: DFQATT, SNEGSKA (reference sequence). There are 17 residues in the CDR3.

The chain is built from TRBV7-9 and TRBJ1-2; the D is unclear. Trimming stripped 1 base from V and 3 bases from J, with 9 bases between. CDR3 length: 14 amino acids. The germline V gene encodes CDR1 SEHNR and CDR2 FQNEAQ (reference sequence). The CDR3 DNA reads TGTGCCAGCAGCTTAGAACCCCGCTACTATGGCTACACCTTC. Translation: CASSLEPRYYGYTF.

CDR3 nucleotide sequence: TGCGCCAGCAGCCAAGGCCCTAGCGGGATAGCGAGCCCGTTCTTC. Its translation: CASSQGPSGIASPFF. The rearrangement links TRBV4-1 to TRBJ2-1; TRBD2 matches at 9 bases. After removal of 1 base from V and 15 bases from J, the junction contained 13 bases not matched to a gene. Germline CDR1 and CDR2: MGHRA and YSYEKL. The CDR3 extends over 15 amino acids.

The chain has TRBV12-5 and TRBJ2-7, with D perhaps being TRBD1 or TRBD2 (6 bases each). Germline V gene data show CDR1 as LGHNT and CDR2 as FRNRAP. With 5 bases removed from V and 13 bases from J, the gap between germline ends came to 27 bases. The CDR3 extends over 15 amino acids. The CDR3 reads CASGPDRTASDPSYF. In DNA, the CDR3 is TGTGCTAGTGGTCCCGATCGGACAGCTAGCGACCCGAGCTACTTC.

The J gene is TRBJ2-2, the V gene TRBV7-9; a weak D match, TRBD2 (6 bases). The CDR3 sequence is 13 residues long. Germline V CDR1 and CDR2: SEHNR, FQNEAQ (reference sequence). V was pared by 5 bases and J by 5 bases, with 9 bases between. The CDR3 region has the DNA TGTGCCAGCAGCGCTAGCGCAACCGGGGAGCTGTTTTTT. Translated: CASSASATGELFF. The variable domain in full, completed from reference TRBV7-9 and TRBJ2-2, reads DTGVSQNPRHKITKRGQNVTFRCDPISEHNRLYWYRQTLGQGPEFLTYFQNEAQLEKSRLLSDRFSAERPKGSFSTLEIQRTEQGDSAMYLCASSASATGELFFGEGSRLTVL.

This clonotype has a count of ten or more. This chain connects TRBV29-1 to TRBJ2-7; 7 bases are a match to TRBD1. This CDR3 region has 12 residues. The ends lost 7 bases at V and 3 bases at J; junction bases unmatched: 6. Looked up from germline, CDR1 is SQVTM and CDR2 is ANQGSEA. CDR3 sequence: CSAADRDYEQYF. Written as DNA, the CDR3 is TGCAGCGCCGCTGACAGGGACTACGAGCAGTACTTC.

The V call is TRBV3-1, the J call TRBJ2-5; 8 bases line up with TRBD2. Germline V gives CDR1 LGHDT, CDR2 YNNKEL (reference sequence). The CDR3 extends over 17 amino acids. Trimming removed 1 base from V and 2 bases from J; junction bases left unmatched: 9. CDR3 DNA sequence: TGTGCCAGCAGCCAAGGGAGGCTAGCGGGTTTACAAGAGACCCAGTACTTC. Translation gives CASSQGRLAGLQETQYF.

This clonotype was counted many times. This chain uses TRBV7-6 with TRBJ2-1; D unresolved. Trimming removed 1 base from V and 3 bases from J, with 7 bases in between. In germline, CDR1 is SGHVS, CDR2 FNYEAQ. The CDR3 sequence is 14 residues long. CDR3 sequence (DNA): TGTGCCAGCAGCTTAGGACGCGTCTACAATGAGCAGTTCTTC. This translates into CASSLGRVYNEQFF. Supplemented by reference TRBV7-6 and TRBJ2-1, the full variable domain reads GAGVSQSPRYKVTKRGQDVALRCDPISGHVSLYWYRQALGQGPEFLTYFNYEAQQDKSGLPNDRFSAERPEGSISTLTIQRTEQRDSAMYRCASSLGRVYNEQFFGPGTRLTVL.

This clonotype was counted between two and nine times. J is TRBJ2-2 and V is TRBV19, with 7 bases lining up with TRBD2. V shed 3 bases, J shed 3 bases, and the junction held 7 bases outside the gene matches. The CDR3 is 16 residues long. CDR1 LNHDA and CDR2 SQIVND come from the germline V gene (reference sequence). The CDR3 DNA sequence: TGTGCCAGTAGTATGGCAGGCGGGAGTTACACCGGGGAGCTGTTTTTT. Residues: CASSMAGGSYTGELFF.

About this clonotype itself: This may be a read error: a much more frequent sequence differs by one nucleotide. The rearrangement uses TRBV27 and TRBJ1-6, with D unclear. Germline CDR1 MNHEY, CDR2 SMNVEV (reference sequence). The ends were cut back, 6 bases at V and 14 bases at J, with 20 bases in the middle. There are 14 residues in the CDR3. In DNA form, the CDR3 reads TGTGCCAGCAGGGTAGGGCAGGAGAGATCAACCCTCCACTTT. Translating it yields CASRVGQERSTLHF.

The CDR3: CATSRDRPPSNQPQHF. The CDR3 region has the DNA TGTGCCACCAGCAGAGATCGCCCCCCGAGCAATCAGCCCCAGCATTTT. The chain employs TRBV15 and TRBJ1-5, with no clear D. With 0 bases removed from V and 1 base from J, the gap between germline ends came to 10 bases. This CDR3 has 16 residues. The V gene's germline CDR1 is LNHNV and CDR2 YYDKDF (reference sequence). Variable domain in full (rest from reference TRBV15 and TRBJ1-5): DAMVIQNPRYQVTQFGKPVTLSCSQTLNHNVMYWYQQKSSQAPKLLFHYYDKDFNNEADTPDNFQSRRPNTSFCFLDIRSPGLGDTAMYLCATSRDRPPSNQPQHFGDGTRLSIL.

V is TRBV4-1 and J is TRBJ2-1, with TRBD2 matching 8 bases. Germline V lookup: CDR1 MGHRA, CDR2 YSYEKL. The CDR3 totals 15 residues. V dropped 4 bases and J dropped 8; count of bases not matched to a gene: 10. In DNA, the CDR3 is TGCGCCAGCAGCCGACAACACGGACTAGCCGATGAGCAGTTCTTC. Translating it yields CASSRQHGLADEQFF.

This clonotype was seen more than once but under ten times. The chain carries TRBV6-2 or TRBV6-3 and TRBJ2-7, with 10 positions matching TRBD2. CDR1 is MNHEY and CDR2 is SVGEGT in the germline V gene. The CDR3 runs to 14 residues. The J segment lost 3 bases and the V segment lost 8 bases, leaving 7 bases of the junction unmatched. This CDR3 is CASRFSGRDYEQYF. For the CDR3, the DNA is TGTGCCAGCCGGTTCAGCGGGAGGGACTACGAGCAGTACTTC.

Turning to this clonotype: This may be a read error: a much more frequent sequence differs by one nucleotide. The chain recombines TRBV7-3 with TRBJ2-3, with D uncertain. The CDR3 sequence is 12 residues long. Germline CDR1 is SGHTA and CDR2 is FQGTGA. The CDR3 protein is CASSTSTETQYF. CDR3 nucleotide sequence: TGTGCCAGCAGCACCAGCACAGAAACGCAGTATTTT. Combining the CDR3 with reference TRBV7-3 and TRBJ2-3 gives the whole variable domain GAGVSQTPSNKVTEKGKYVELRCDPISGHTALYWYRQSLGQGPEFLIYFQGTGAADDSGLPNDRFFAVRPEGSVSTLKIQRTERGDSAVYLCASSTSTETQYFGPGTRLTVL.

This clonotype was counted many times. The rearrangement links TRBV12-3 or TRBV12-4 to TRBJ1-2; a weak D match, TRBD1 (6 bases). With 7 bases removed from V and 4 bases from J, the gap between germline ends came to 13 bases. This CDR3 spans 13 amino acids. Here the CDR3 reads CASTPQGFYGYTF. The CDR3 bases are TGTGCCAGCACCCCGCAGGGGTTCTATGGCTACACCTTC.

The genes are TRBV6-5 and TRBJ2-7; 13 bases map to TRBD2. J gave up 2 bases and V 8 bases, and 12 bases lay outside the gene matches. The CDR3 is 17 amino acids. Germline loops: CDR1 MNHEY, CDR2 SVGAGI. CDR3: CASPLRFGTSGAYEQYF. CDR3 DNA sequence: TGTGCCAGCCCCCTTAGGTTTGGGACTAGCGGGGCCTACGAGCAGTACTTC.